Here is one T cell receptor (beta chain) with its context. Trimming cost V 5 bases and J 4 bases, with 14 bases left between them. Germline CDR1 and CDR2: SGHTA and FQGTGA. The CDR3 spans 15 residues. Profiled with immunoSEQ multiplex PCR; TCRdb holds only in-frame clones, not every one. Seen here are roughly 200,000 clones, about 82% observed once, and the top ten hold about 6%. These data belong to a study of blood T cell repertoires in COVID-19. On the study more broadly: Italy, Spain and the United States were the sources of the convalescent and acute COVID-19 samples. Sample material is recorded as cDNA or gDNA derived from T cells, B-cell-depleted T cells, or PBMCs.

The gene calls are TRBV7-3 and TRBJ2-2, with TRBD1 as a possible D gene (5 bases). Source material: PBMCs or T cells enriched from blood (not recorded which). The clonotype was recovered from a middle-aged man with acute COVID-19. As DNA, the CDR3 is TGTGCCAGCAGCGTTCAGGGCCTCGGCACCGGGGAGCTGTTTTTT. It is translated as CASSVQGLGTGELFF. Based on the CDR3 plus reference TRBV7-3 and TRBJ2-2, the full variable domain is GAGVSQTPSNKVTEKGKYVELRCDPISGHTALYWYRQSLGQGPEFLIYFQGTGAADDSGLPNDRFFAVRPEGSVSTLKIQRTERGDSAVYLCASSVQGLGTGELFFGEGSRLTVL.